This T cell receptor (beta chain) was documented in a study of early T cells in non-severe SARS-CoV-2 infection. Germline trimming cut 3 bases from V and 9 bases from J; bases unmatched to any gene: 6. Germline V gives CDR1 DFQATT, CDR2 SNEGSKA (reference sequence). CDR3 length: 13 residues. Each CDR3 protein is one row after TCRdb ran MiXCR on the 5' RACE reads. Altogether about 64,000 distinct CDR3 sequences are present, roughly a fifth being singletons, with the ten largest covering approximately 15%. This clonotype was obtained from an adult who was a healthcare worker with PCR-confirmed SARS-CoV-2 infection or an uninfected control (not recorded which). This specimen was whole blood, taken at baseline. V usage is TRBV20-1 and J usage is TRBJ2-1, with 9 bases identical to TRBD2. This CDR3 reads CSASQRGVPEQFF. CDR3 bases: TGCAGTGCTAGCCAGCGGGGGGTCCCTGAGCAGTTCTTC.